This T cell receptor beta chain derives from a study of blood T cells in healthy people across ages. PCR was performed a second time for 7 to 11 cycles using a sample-barcoded 5' primer and a J-beta primer mix. Each cDNA molecule was tagged by a template-switch adaptor with 12 random nucleotides. TCRdb used MiXCR to reprocess the 5' RACE reads, holding one entry per CDR3 protein. The data hold about 640,000 distinct CDR3 sequences, with about 30% observed a single time. This clonotype was counted many times. J gave up 2 bases and V 5 bases, and 3 bases lay outside the gene matches. The CDR3 totals 15 residues. Germline-derived CDR1 and CDR2 are MNHEY and SMNVEV (reference sequence). Per sample, no less than 6 micrograms of total RNA were extracted.

The TCR was taken from a woman older than 75 in good health. The chain joins TRBV27 to TRBJ2-1; 10 nucleotides agree with TRBD2. Sequenced: blood. CDR3 amino acids: CASSSGGAPYNEQFF. Here the CDR3 DNA reads TGTGCCAGCAGTAGCGGGGGGGCTCCCTACAATGAGCAGTTCTTC.